Presented here are 9 T cell receptor beta chains from one specimen sequenced in a study of cytomegalovirus exposure and HLA in healthy donors. 60 Vbeta and 13 Jbeta primers were used in PCR. Sequenced by immunoSEQ multiplex PCR; TCRdb stores in-frame clones only, minus some. The table lists 81,000 or so clones, more than 55% of them singletons. The sequenced material came from PBMCs. The receptors come from a woman in her twenties or thirties in good health and CMV-seropositive.

V and J are TRBV7-6 and TRBJ2-5; TRBD2 matches 8 bases. The length of the CDR3 is 14 residues. Germline V gene sequence: CDR1 SGHVS, CDR2 FNYEAQ. The ends lost 4 bases at V and 5 bases at J; junction bases unmatched: 6. The CDR3: CASSSGLASETQYF. CDR3 coding DNA: TGTGCCAGCAGCTCAGGACTAGCTAGTGAGACCCAGTACTTC.

This chain joins TRBV11-2 and TRBJ1-1; maybe TRBD1 (5 bases). Trimming pared 4 bases from V and 3 bases from J, leaving 12 bases between. Germline assignment: CDR1 SGHAT and CDR2 FQNNGV. The CDR3 covers 14 residues. The CDR3 DNA sequence: TGTGCCAGCAGCTCATCGACAGTCTACACTGAAGCTTTCTTT. Protein product: CASSSSTVYTEAFF.

V usage is TRBV29-1 and J usage is TRBJ1-1; D is possibly TRBD1 (5 bases). Germline CDR1 is SQVTM and CDR2 is ANQGSEA. The CDR3 is 13 amino acids. V dropped 1 base and J dropped 4 bases, with 10 bases sitting between them. The CDR3 coding sequence is TGCAGCGTTGAAGGACAGACGGTCACTGAAGCTTTCTTT. It codes for CSVEGQTVTEAFF.

V and J are TRBV6-1 and TRBJ1-5; 11 bases are shared with TRBD1. V was clipped by 6 bases and J by 6 bases; unmatched bases: 4. CDR3 length equals 14 residues. Germline loops: CDR1 MNHNS, CDR2 SASEGT. The CDR3 coding sequence is TGTGCCAGCAGCCTGGGACAGGGGGTTCAGCCCCAGCATTTT. This gives the protein CASSLGQGVQPQHF.

The chain employs TRBV9 and TRBJ1-5, with D tentatively TRBD1 (5 bases). The germline V and J ends were trimmed by 3 bases and 7 bases, with 17 bases remaining between them. CDR1 SGDLS and CDR2 YYNGEE come from the germline V gene. CDR3 length: 15 residues. In nucleotides, the CDR3 is TGTGCCAGCAGCGCCTTGGGGTCCCGGGGGCAGCCCCAGCATTTT. Protein: CASSALGSRGQPQHF.

V is TRBV29-1 and J is TRBJ1-5, with TRBD1 matching over 9 bases. V was clipped by 8 bases and J by 4 bases; unmatched bases: 9. Germline loops: CDR1 SQVTM, CDR2 ANQGSEA. The CDR3 is 14 residues long. Here the CDR3 DNA reads TGCAGCACCAGGGACGGGACAGGGAATCAGCCCCAGCATTTT. Its protein product is CSTRDGTGNQPQHF.

This rearrangement joins TRBV27 to TRBJ1-6; D unclear. Trimming removed 3 bases at V and 8 bases at J, with 8 bases between. The CDR3 totals 13 residues. Germline values: CDR1 MNHEY, CDR2 SMNVEV (reference sequence). CDR3 nucleotides: TGTGCCAGCAGTTTGGGCCCTGATTCACCCCTCCACTTT. Translated: CASSLGPDSPLHF.

This clone was counted a single time. The rearrangement joins TRBV5-1 to TRBJ2-7; 11 nucleotides match TRBD2. Looked up from germline, CDR1 is SGHRS and CDR2 is YFSETQ. Losses at the gene ends were 1 base for V and 2 bases for J; bases not matched to a gene: 2. The CDR3 extends over 15 amino acids. The CDR3 loop reads CASSLPSGGTYEQYF. In DNA form, the CDR3 reads TGCGCCAGCAGCTTGCCTAGCGGGGGGACCTACGAGCAGTACTTC.

The chain links TRBV7-2 to TRBJ1-6; TRBD1 agrees at 8 bases. The V and J ends lost 4 bases and 13 bases, in that order; junction bases with no gene match: 9. Germline V CDR1 and CDR2: SGHTA, FQGNSA. This CDR3 region has 14 residues. The CDR3: CASSSGQGGPPLHF. CDR3 in DNA: TGTGCCAGCAGCTCAGGACAGGGTGGGCCCCCCCTCCACTTT.